The T cell receptor (beta chain) described here comes from a study of CD8 T cells in ankylosing spondylitis. Study observations and caveats: Within peripheral blood, clones linked to disease were CD8+ and relatively rare. Reportedly, significant enrichment of disease-linked clones occurred in matched ankylosing spondylitis synovial fluid. Seemingly distinctive of ankylosing spondylitis blood was a TCR beta motif formed by eight highly homologous variants.

Construction of TCR beta libraries was performed using quantitative 5'-RACE with molecular barcodes. TCRdb itself ran the 5' RACE reads through MiXCR, one entry per CDR3 protein. Of roughly 400,000 distinct CDR3 sequences in the sample, around 24% were seen once. This clonotype has a handful of counts. The antigen is undetermined. This CDR3 region has 15 residues. Germline-derived CDR1 and CDR2 are SGHTA and FQGNSA. V lost 0 bases and J 2 bases, leaving 10 bases between the germline ends. V gene TRBV7-2 combines with J gene TRBJ2-5; D is unresolved. The clonotype comes from a male donor with ankylosing spondylitis. Input material: blood, either unsorted or a sorted T cell fraction (not recorded which). In DNA form, the CDR3 reads TGTGCCAGCAGCTTAGCCGGGCAACGGCAAGAGACCCAGTACTTC. Protein: CASSLAGQRQETQYF. Full variable domain (outside the CDR3, taken from reference TRBV7-2 and TRBJ2-5): GAGVSQSPSNKVTEKGKDVELRCDPISGHTALYWYRQSLGQGLEFLIYFQGNSAPDKSGLPSDRFSAERTGGSVSTLTIQRTQQEDSAVYLCASSLAGQRQETQYFGPGTRLLVL.